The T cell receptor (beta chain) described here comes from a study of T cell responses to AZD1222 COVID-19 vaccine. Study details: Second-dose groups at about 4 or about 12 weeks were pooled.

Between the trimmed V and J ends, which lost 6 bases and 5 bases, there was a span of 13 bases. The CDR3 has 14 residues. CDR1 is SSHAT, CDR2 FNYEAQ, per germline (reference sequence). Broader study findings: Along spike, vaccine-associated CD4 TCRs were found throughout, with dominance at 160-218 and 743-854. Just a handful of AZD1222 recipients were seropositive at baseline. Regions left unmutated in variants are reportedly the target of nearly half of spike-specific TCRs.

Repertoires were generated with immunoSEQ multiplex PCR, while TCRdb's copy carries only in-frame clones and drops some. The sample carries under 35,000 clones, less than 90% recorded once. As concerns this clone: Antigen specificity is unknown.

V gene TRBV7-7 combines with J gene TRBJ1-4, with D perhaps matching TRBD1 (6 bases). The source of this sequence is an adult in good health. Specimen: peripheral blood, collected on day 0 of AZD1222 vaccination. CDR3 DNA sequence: TGTGCCAGCAGTCCAGGGGCGGGGAATGAAAAACTGTTTTTT. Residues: CASSPGAGNEKLFF. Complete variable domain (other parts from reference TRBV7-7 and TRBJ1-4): GAGVSQSPRYKVTKRGQDVTLRCDPISSHATLYWYQQALGQGPEFLTYFNYEAQPDKSGLPSDRFSAERPEGSISTLTIQRTEQRDSAMYRCASSPGAGNEKLFFGSGTQLSVL.